This T cell receptor beta chain was identified in a study of neurological immune-mediated disorders. TCRdb re-called the 5' RACE reads through MiXCR, storing one row per CDR3 protein. The table shows roughly 60,000 distinct CDR3 sequences, with 2% to 3% occurring only once. V shed 4 bases and J shed 2 bases, with 10 bases lying between them. The germline V gene encodes CDR1 SQVTM and CDR2 ANQGSEA. This CDR3 contains 13 residues. In this sample, this clonotype turned up many times. The genes are TRBV29-1 and TRBJ2-3, with D perhaps TRBD1 or TRBD2 (6 bases each). Sequenced sample: PBMCs. The receptor was isolated from a man between 50 and 59 years old with multiple sclerosis. DNA for the CDR3: TGCAGCGTTGTAGGGGGGAACACAGATACGCAGTATTTT. It is translated as CSVVGGNTDTQYF.